Each of the 25 T cell receptor beta chains below was sequenced from the same sample in a study of blood T cell repertoires in COVID-19. Profiling relied on immunoSEQ multiplex PCR, and the TCRdb table lists in-frame clones only, not all of them. The profile covers about 96,000 clones, with approximately 84% appearing a single time and roughly 17% taken by the ten largest. Specimen: peripheral blood. The source is a woman aged 55-70 years with acute or convalescent COVID-19.

V gene TRBV6-5 combines with J gene TRBJ1-2, with D perhaps matching TRBD1 (6 bases). The ends were cut back, 7 bases at V and 8 bases at J, with 14 bases in the middle. The CDR3 is made up of 12 amino acids. Germline-derived CDR1 and CDR2 are MNHEY and SVGAGI. In nucleotides, the CDR3 is TGTGCCAGCAATAACCCAGGGGCCGGCTACACCTTC. Residues: CASNNPGAGYTF.

The chain is built from TRBV7-9 and TRBJ1-3, with D possibly being TRBD1 (6 bases). Germline V gives CDR1 SEHNR, CDR2 FQNEAQ (reference sequence). CDR3 length equals 16 residues. Trimming left V 3 bases short and J 0 bases short, with 12 bases between. CDR3 loop: CASSFTGGGSGNTIYF. In DNA form, the CDR3 reads TGTGCCAGCAGCTTCACTGGGGGCGGCTCTGGAAACACCATATATTTT.

V and J are TRBV7-9 and TRBJ1-4; 9 bases align to TRBD1. The CDR3 contains 17 residues. Germline V gene data show CDR1 as SEHNR and CDR2 as FQNEAQ (reference sequence). V lost 4 bases and J lost 3; bases outside the gene matches: 9. CDR3 region: CASSSPIRDRANEKLFF. CDR3 DNA sequence: TGTGCCAGCAGCTCACCGATCCGGGACAGGGCTAATGAAAAACTGTTTTTT.

The chain is built from TRBV28 and TRBJ2-7; D gene uncertain. Trimming removed 7 bases at V and 7 bases at J, with 20 bases between. The CDR3 totals 14 residues. Germline V CDR1 and CDR2: MDHEN, SYDVKM. The CDR3 nucleotides read TGTGCCAGCACCCCCGGTGGCCCTAGGAAGGAGCAGTACTTC. This encodes CASTPGGPRKEQYF.

The CDR3 loop is CASSFIPGELFF. The CDR3 DNA reads TGTGCCAGCAGCTTTATCCCCGGGGAGCTGTTTTTT. V and J are TRBV7-9 and TRBJ2-2; D not resolved. Germline V gene sequence: CDR1 SEHNR, CDR2 FQNEAQ (reference sequence). CDR3 length equals 12 residues. Trimming left V 3 bases short and J 6 bases short, with 5 bases between.

The chain joins TRBV30 to TRBJ1-1; 7 nucleotides match TRBD1. Germline V gene lookup returns CDR1 GTSNPN and CDR2 SVGIG (reference sequence). With 7 bases clipped from V and 1 base from J, the junction kept 6 bases outside the gene matches. This CDR3 is built from 13 residues. The CDR3 protein is CASPGTANTEAFF. CDR3 sequence (DNA): TGTGCCTCCCCCGGGACAGCGAACACTGAAGCTTTCTTT.

The J gene is TRBJ2-7, the V gene TRBV9; tentatively, D is TRBD1 (5 bases). Germline-derived CDR1 and CDR2 are SGDLS and YYNGEE. This CDR3 region has 11 residues. Deletions cut 4 bases from V and 6 bases from J, with 8 bases between. CDR3 amino acids: CASSPDSEQYF. The CDR3 nucleotides are TGTGCCAGCAGCCCTGACAGCGAGCAGTACTTC.

The J gene is TRBJ2-7, the V gene TRBV7-2, with 7 positions matching TRBD2. V shed 4 bases, J shed 0 bases, and the junction held 9 bases outside the gene matches. There are 16 residues in the CDR3. The germline V gene has CDR1 SGHTA and CDR2 FQGNSA. The CDR3 protein is CASSSQAGVSSYEQYF. For the CDR3, the DNA is TGTGCCAGCAGCTCGCAGGCGGGGGTTAGCTCCTACGAGCAGTACTTC.

The chain is built from TRBV25-1 and TRBJ1-6; tentative D call: TRBD1 (5 bases). The CDR3 has 14 amino acids. CDR1 and CDR2 (germline): MGHDK, SYGVNS. The germline V and J ends were trimmed by 5 bases and 8 bases, with 13 bases remaining between them. The CDR3 nucleotides are TGTGCCAGCAGTTGGGGCAGGGCGGATTCACCCCTCCACTTT. This codes for CASSWGRADSPLHF.

This chain links TRBV19 with TRBJ1-1, with D tentatively TRBD1 (6 bases). Germline CDR1 is LNHDA and CDR2 is SQIVND (reference sequence). This CDR3 spans 14 amino acids. Trimming removed 7 bases from V and 3 bases from J, with 15 bases in between. The CDR3 is CASTLGGPYTEAFF. CDR3 in DNA: TGTGCCAGTACCCTGGGGGGGCCCTACACTGAAGCTTTCTTT.

The chain combines TRBV5-4 with TRBJ1-4; 9 bases are a match to TRBD1. From germline, CDR1 is SGHNT and CDR2 YYREEE (reference sequence). With V trimmed by 3 bases and J by 3 bases, 6 bases remained unmatched. The CDR3 length is 16 residues. The CDR3 sequence is CASSSQGALSNEKLFF. The CDR3 DNA sequence: TGTGCCAGCAGCTCACAGGGGGCGTTATCTAATGAAAAACTGTTTTTT.

The chain is built from TRBV4-1 and TRBJ2-2, with D tentatively TRBD1 (5 bases). Trimming shortened V by 4 bases and J by 5 bases, and 20 bases separated the two germline ends. The germline gives CDR1 MGHRA, CDR2 YSYEKL. This CDR3 contains 17 residues. Here the CDR3 reads CASSRQRLIGVTGELFF. DNA for the CDR3: TGCGCCAGCAGCCGGCAAAGGCTTATAGGGGTTACCGGGGAGCTGTTTTTT.

The J gene is TRBJ1-4, the V gene TRBV7-9, with D hard to call. The V gene lost 5 bases and the J gene lost 7 bases, with 20 bases spanning the gap. Germline CDR1 reads SEHNR; CDR2 reads FQNEAQ (reference sequence). The CDR3 is 16 residues long. CDR3 protein: CASSRTSASFVEKLFF. DNA for the CDR3: TGTGCCAGCAGCAGGACTTCAGCGAGCTTCGTTGAAAAACTGTTTTTT.

The rearrangement uses TRBV19 and TRBJ1-5; tentative D call: TRBD1 (6 bases). The germline gives CDR1 LNHDA, CDR2 SQIVND (reference sequence). The CDR3 spans 16 residues. Trimming took 3 bases from V and 0 from J, leaving 12 bases between them. The CDR3 here is CASSIMQGTSNQPQHF. For the CDR3, the DNA is TGTGCCAGTAGTATTATGCAGGGGACTAGCAATCAGCCCCAGCATTTT.

The chain recombines TRBV6-6 with TRBJ2-3; 9 bases line up with TRBD1. The V and J ends lost 2 bases and 2 bases, in that order; junction bases with no gene match: 5. CDR1 is MNHNY, CDR2 SVGAGI, per germline (reference sequence). The CDR3 spans 16 residues. The CDR3 sequence is CASSYGGTGFTDTQYF. The CDR3 nucleotides are TGTGCCAGCAGTTACGGGGGGACAGGGTTCACAGATACGCAGTATTTT.

This chain connects TRBV19 to TRBJ1-5; D is perhaps TRBD1 (6 bases). This CDR3 has 14 amino acids. Germline values: CDR1 LNHDA, CDR2 SQIVND (reference sequence). V lost 1 base and J 9 bases, leaving 13 bases between the germline ends. The CDR3 here is CASSIGTAPGPQHF. The CDR3 coding sequence is TGTGCCAGTAGTATAGGGACAGCCCCAGGGCCCCAGCATTTT.

The chain joins TRBV6-2 or TRBV6-3 to TRBJ1-1; D remains ambiguous. V gave up 4 bases and J gave up 1 base, with 13 bases separating them. Germline-derived CDR1 and CDR2 are MNHEY and SVGEGT. The CDR3 contains 15 residues. CDR3 in DNA: TGTGCCAGCAGTTTCACGAGCGTTCAGAACACTGAAGCTTTCTTT. The encoded protein is CASSFTSVQNTEAFF.

V usage is TRBV5-1 and J usage is TRBJ1-1; D is possibly TRBD1 (5 bases). The CDR3 is 14 amino acids. Germline values: CDR1 SGHRS, CDR2 YFSETQ. The V end was cut by 4 bases, the J end by 4 bases, with 14 bases between. CDR3 bases: TGCGCCAGCAGCCCCGAGGTAGGGGTCACTGAAGCTTTCTTT. Amino acid sequence: CASSPEVGVTEAFF.

This clone showed up just once. The CDR3 protein is CASSIKGTGGNEQFF. CDR3 DNA: TGCGCCAGCAGCATCAAGGGGACAGGGGGGAATGAGCAGTTCTTC. This rearrangement joins TRBV5-1 to TRBJ2-1; 11 bases are shared with TRBD1. The CDR3 has 15 residues. In germline, CDR1 is SGHRS, CDR2 YFSETQ. Losses at the gene ends were 4 bases for V and 7 bases for J; bases not matched to a gene: 7.

The V gene is TRBV15, the J gene TRBJ1-2; D is unclear. V lost 0 bases and J lost 2, with 4 bases in between. The length of the CDR3 is 13 residues. Germline-derived CDR1 and CDR2 are LNHNV and YYDKDF (reference sequence). The CDR3 region has the DNA TGTGCCACCAGCAGAGACCAGAACTATGGCTACACCTTC. Its protein product is CATSRDQNYGYTF.

J is TRBJ2-7 and V is TRBV12-5; TRBD2 might be the D (5 bases). Looked up from germline, CDR1 is LGHNT and CDR2 is FRNRAP. This CDR3 comprises 15 residues. V lost 6 bases to trimming and J lost 0 bases, with 15 bases between them. The CDR3 DNA is TGTGCTAGTGGCCCTCCCGGAGGATTCTCCTACGAGCAGTACTTC. It is translated as CASGPPGGFSYEQYF.

The sample holds one count of this clone. The chain joins TRBV7-9 to TRBJ2-3; D is undetermined. This CDR3 is built from 13 residues. The germline CDR1 and CDR2 sequences are SEHNR and FQNEAQ (reference sequence). Trimming cost V 1 base and J 4 bases, with 6 bases left between them. Here the CDR3 DNA reads TGTGCCAGCAGCTTAGGCACAGCAGATACGCAGTATTTT. This sequence encodes CASSLGTADTQYF.

The J gene is TRBJ2-4, the V gene TRBV30; tentative D call: TRBD2 (6 bases). V shed 0 bases and J shed 5 bases, with 11 bases lying between them. This CDR3 has 14 residues. Germline-derived CDR1 and CDR2 are GTSNPN and SVGIG (reference sequence). CDR3 region: CAWSVPGGENIQYF. The CDR3 DNA reads TGTGCCTGGAGTGTACCCGGGGGTGAAAACATTCAGTACTTC.

This chain uses TRBV30 with TRBJ1-3; D gene ambiguous. Trimming left V 2 bases short and J 1 base short, with 15 bases between. The germline CDR1 and CDR2 sequences are GTSNPN and SVGIG (reference sequence). The CDR3 has 16 amino acids. CDR3 sequence (DNA): TGTGCCTGGAGTTTCGCGCAAGCCAAATCTGGAAACACCATATATTTT. Amino acids: CAWSFAQAKSGNTIYF.

The chain recombines TRBV18 with TRBJ1-2, with 11 nucleotides matching TRBD1. The CDR3 has 16 amino acids. Germline V gives CDR1 KGHSH, CDR2 LQKENI. J was trimmed by 5 bases and V by 2 bases; bases with no gene match: 7. Here the CDR3 reads CASSPSGQGAGYGYTF. CDR3 in DNA: TGTGCCAGCTCACCATCCGGACAGGGGGCAGGATATGGCTACACCTTC.